This T cell receptor beta chain was documented in a study of regulatory T cells in long-lasting Graves disease. In the study overall: Persistent cases took antithyroid drugs over 5 years and stayed TSH receptor antibody positive.

General study findings and limits: TCR diversity in persistent Graves' patients was below that of newly diagnosed ones.

Construction of the TCR beta libraries employed iRepertoire HTBI primers in conjunction with Arm-PCR of CDR3 regions. TCRdb re-called the multiplex PCR reads through MiXCR, storing one row per CDR3 protein. This sample has over 300,000 distinct CDR3 sequences; less than 20% occur once, and the top ten carry 29%. This clonotype has only a few counts. Its cognate antigen is unknown. Time point described: persistent/refractory GD, antithyroid drugs over 5 years with positive TRAb. The TCR library used RNA extracted from PBMCs. Doctors identified Graves' disease using the American Thyroid Association guidelines. From an endocrinology department in Xi'an, China, came the patients. CDR1 and CDR2 from the germline V gene are DFQATT and SNEGSKA (reference sequence). With V trimmed by 5 bases and J by 7 bases, 8 bases remained unmatched. The CDR3 totals 14 residues.

The chain uses TRBV20-1 and TRBJ1-6; TRBD1 aligns across 7 bases. The receptor was isolated from a female donor with Graves disease. This material consisted of peripheral blood mononuclear cells (PBMCs), taken when the disease was refractory, from a patient treated with antithyroid drugs. CDR3 bases: TGCAGTGCTGCCCAGGGGGGTGGGAATTCACCCCTCCACTTT. It translates to CSAAQGGGNSPLHF.